The present entry profiles one TCR beta chain with its context. No cell sorting was done before RNA was extracted from the tissue. The normal lung tissue was taken more than 3 cm from the tumor edge. A modified ARM-PCR protocol with three rounds of nested PCR amplified TCRbeta. TCRdb ran MiXCR on the multiplex PCR reads and lists one entry per CDR3 protein. The table records some 100,000 distinct CDR3 sequences, 65% of them present only once. This entry belongs to a study of tumor and adjacent non-tumor tissue in lung cancer. The germline CDR1 and CDR2 sequences are SEHNR and FQNEAQ (reference sequence). This CDR3 contains 17 residues. J lost 7 bases, V lost 6 bases, and 10 bases had no gene match.

The receptor was isolated from a man aged 30 to 39 with non-small cell lung cancer. V and J are TRBV7-9 and TRBJ2-1; TRBD2 aligns across 15 bases. Sequencing was performed on distant non-tumor lung tissue. CDR3 in amino acids: CASRPVPGLAGGNEQFF. For the CDR3, the DNA is TGTGCCAGCAGACCCGTCCCGGGACTAGCGGGGGGAAATGAGCAGTTCTTC.